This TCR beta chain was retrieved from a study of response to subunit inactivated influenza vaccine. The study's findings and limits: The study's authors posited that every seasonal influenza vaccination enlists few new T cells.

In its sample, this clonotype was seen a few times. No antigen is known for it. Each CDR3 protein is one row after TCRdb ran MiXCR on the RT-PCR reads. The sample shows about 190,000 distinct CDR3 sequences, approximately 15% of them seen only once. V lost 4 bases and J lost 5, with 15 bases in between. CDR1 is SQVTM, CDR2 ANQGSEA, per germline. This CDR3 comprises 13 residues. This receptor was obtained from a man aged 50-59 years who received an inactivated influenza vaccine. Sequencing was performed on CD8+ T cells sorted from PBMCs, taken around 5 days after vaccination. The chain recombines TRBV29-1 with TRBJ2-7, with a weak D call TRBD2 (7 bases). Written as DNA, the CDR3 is TGCAGCGTTGGTAGGGGGGAGGGAGACGAGCAGTACTTC. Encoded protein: CSVGRGEGDEQYF.